A single sample gave rise to the 9 T cell receptor beta chains below, sequenced in a study of blood T cells in healthy people across ages. Through a sample-barcoded 5' primer and a J-beta primer mix, a second PCR was run for roughly 6 to 12 cycles. MiXCR, run by TCRdb on the 5' RACE reads, gives a single entry per CDR3 protein. Of under 1,100,000 distinct CDR3 sequences listed, approximately 25% are singletons. In addition, the sample was reused for a study of T cells of mothers and their children.

The sequenced material came from blood. These receptors came from a girl aged 2 to 10 in good health.

This chain uses TRBV29-1 with TRBJ1-2; TRBD1 matches 8 bases. Germline lookup yields CDR1 SQVTM and CDR2 ANQGSEA. The V gene end was trimmed by 7 bases and the J gene end by 7 bases; junction bases not matched to a gene: 11. The CDR3 has 13 residues. The DNA of the CDR3 is TGCAGCGCCCCGGACAGGGAAGGGGCTGGCTACACCTTC. Its protein is CSAPDREGAGYTF.

The chain recombines TRBV28 with TRBJ1-4; 8 bases map to TRBD1. The CDR3 contains 15 residues. Germline loops: CDR1 MDHEN, CDR2 SYDVKM. V shed 5 bases, J shed 6 bases, and the junction held 8 bases outside the gene matches. The CDR3 coding sequence is TGTGCCAGCAGTGCCTCCGGGACAGGAGATGAAAAACTGTTTTTT. Protein sequence: CASSASGTGDEKLFF.

The sample holds many counts of this clonotype. The J gene is TRBJ2-5, the V gene TRBV4-1, with D hard to call. This CDR3 spans 11 amino acids. Germline CDR1 is MGHRA and CDR2 is YSYEKL. The V and J ends lost 0 bases and 7 bases respectively, with 3 bases between them. In nucleotides, the CDR3 is TGCGCCAGCAGCCAAGAGCGGACCCAGTACTTC. Its translation is CASSQERTQYF.

V usage is TRBV27 and J usage is TRBJ2-3, with 8 bases lining up with TRBD2. The V gene's germline CDR1 is MNHEY and CDR2 SMNVEV (reference sequence). The CDR3 covers 16 residues. With V trimmed by 3 bases and J by 5 bases, 10 bases remained unmatched. This chain's CDR3 is CASSFKGGGPGDTQYF. The CDR3 region has the DNA TGTGCCAGCAGTTTTAAGGGCGGGGGGCCTGGAGATACGCAGTATTTT.

This clonotype was detected only a few times. This chain links TRBV14 with TRBJ1-4; TRBD1 matches at 7 bases. Trimming removed 5 bases from V and 8 bases from J; junction bases left unmatched: 11. The CDR3 runs to 15 residues. Germline V gene data show CDR1 as SGHDN and CDR2 as FVKESK. The CDR3: CASSLSTGRQEKLFF. The CDR3 nucleotides read TGTGCCAGCAGCTTATCGACAGGGAGGCAGGAAAAACTGTTTTTT.

This clonotype was picked up many times. V usage is TRBV7-9 and J usage is TRBJ1-1; 7 positions agree with TRBD1. Unmatched junction bases numbered 9, after V lost 6 bases and J lost 5 bases. The CDR3 runs to 14 residues. Germline-derived CDR1 and CDR2 are SEHNR and FQNEAQ (reference sequence). This chain's CDR3 is CASSPRQGGTEAFF. CDR3 coding DNA: TGTGCCAGCAGTCCCCGACAGGGTGGAACTGAAGCTTTCTTT.

In its sample, this clonotype was seen a few times. V usage is TRBV27 and J usage is TRBJ2-5; a weak D match, TRBD1 (6 bases). V was trimmed by 1 base and J by 5 bases, leaving 14 bases between them. This CDR3 contains 15 residues. Germline V lookup: CDR1 MNHEY, CDR2 SMNVEV (reference sequence). CDR3 sequence: CASSLYGTSEETQYF. The CDR3 DNA reads TGTGCCAGCAGTTTATACGGGACATCCGAGGAGACCCAGTACTTC.

This chain joins TRBV29-1 and TRBJ2-7; 11 bases fit TRBD2. Germline CDR1 and CDR2: SQVTM and ANQGSEA. The CDR3 is 14 residues long. After removal of 6 bases from V and 3 bases from J, the junction contained 7 bases not matched to a gene. The DNA of the CDR3 is TGCAGCGTCCCGCTTGGGACTAGCGGCTACGAGCAGTACTTC. The encoded protein is CSVPLGTSGYEQYF.

The chain recombines TRBV7-3 with TRBJ2-1; D is tentatively TRBD1 or TRBD2 (7 bases each). Germline V gives CDR1 SGHTA, CDR2 FQGTGA. The CDR3 totals 13 residues. Trimming left V 6 bases short and J 7 bases short, with 13 bases between. The CDR3 sequence: CASRDQGGNEQFF. CDR3 coding DNA: TGTGCCAGCAGGGACCAGGGGGGGAATGAGCAGTTCTTC.